The 7 T cell receptor beta chains given below trace back to one sample, sequenced in a study of breast tumors, draining lymph nodes, adjacent tissues (dated by TCRdb to the mid-2010s). The receptor library was made with multiplex PCR. TCRdb records Illumina HiSeq 2000 as the sequencer. Using fastp trimming at Q25 and MiXCR clonotype assembly, TCRdb reanalyzed the public sequencing data and kept in-frame beta chains. Rows with one shared CDR3 protein collapse into an entry with the most common genes and DNA. The table for this sample lists 45,000 to 65,000 distinct CDR3 sequences; less than 55% of them were counted only once. Roughly a tenth of the sample lies in the top ten. The sample taken for sequencing was breast tumor tissue. Receptors were obtained from a female donor with breast cancer. Some clones in this sample may be carry-over from other donors' samples.

This clonotype was picked up a small number of times. The gene calls are TRBV30 and TRBJ2-4; D might be TRBD2 (6 bases). The CDR3 runs to 18 residues. Trimming removed 2 bases from V and 0 bases from J, with 20 bases in between. Looked up from germline, CDR1 is GTSNPN and CDR2 is SVGIG (reference sequence). In nucleotides, the CDR3 is TGTGCCTGGAGTATGGGGGGAAAAAACGGTATAGCCAAAAACATTCAGTACTTC. Translation: CAWSMGGKNGIAKNIQYF.

This clonotype was seen at least ten times. The gene calls are TRBV5-8 and TRBJ1-2; the D gene is possibly TRBD1 (5 bases). This CDR3 is 13 amino acids long. Germline loops: CDR1 SGHTS, CDR2 YDEGEE. V lost 4 bases to trimming and J lost 6 bases, with 13 bases between them. Here the CDR3 reads CASSVWLDNGYTF. Here the CDR3 DNA reads TGTGCCAGCAGCGTATGGCTGGACAATGGCTACACCTTC.

This clonotype is deemed medium-sized. V gene TRBV29-1 combines with J gene TRBJ1-3; 7 nucleotides match TRBD1. The V segment lost 6 bases and the J segment 0 bases; nucleotides outside the gene matches: 2. CDR3 size: 13 residues. The V gene's germline CDR1 is SQVTM and CDR2 ANQGSEA. CDR3 sequence: CSVRDSSGNTIYF. The CDR3 region has the DNA TGCAGCGTCCGGGACAGCTCTGGAAACACCATATATTTT.

This clonotype was detected many times. CDR3 in DNA: TGTGCCAGCAGCTTAGACAGGGTTTCGGGCTACGAGCAGTACTTC. As protein: CASSLDRVSGYEQYF. This chain links TRBV7-2 with TRBJ2-7; tentatively, D is TRBD1 (6 bases). The ends were cut back, 1 base at V and 3 bases at J, with 13 bases in the middle. In germline, CDR1 is SGHTA, CDR2 FQGNSA. The CDR3 loop spans 15 amino acids.

In its sample, this clonotype was seen a few times. This may be a read error, as it is one base from a much larger clone. The chain has TRBV20-1 and TRBJ2-5; 7 positions agree with TRBD2. The germline V gene encodes CDR1 DFQATT and CDR2 SNEGSKA (reference sequence). There are 12 residues in the CDR3. This CDR3 is CSQRGPQETPYF. CDR3 bases: TGCAGTCAGCGGGGTCCTCAAGAGACCCCGTACTTC.

J is TRBJ1-5 and V is TRBV24-1; no clear D. Trimming shortened V by 8 bases and J by 3 bases, and 19 bases separated the two germline ends. The CDR3 has 16 amino acids. In germline, CDR1 is KGHDR, CDR2 SFDVKD. The CDR3 DNA reads TGTGCCACCACCCTACCGAGAAGGAGTCTCAATCAGCCCCAGCATTTT. Translated: CATTLPRRSLNQPQHF.

This clonotype was observed many times. CDR3: CASSQAGTNTGELFF. Here the CDR3 DNA reads TGTGCCAGCAGCCAAGCCGGAACGAACACCGGGGAGCTGTTTTTT. This chain joins TRBV3-1 and TRBJ2-2; the D is unclear. The CDR3 loop spans 15 amino acids. Germline-derived CDR1 and CDR2 are LGHDT and YNNKEL (reference sequence). Trimming removed 1 base at V and 0 bases at J, with 6 bases between.